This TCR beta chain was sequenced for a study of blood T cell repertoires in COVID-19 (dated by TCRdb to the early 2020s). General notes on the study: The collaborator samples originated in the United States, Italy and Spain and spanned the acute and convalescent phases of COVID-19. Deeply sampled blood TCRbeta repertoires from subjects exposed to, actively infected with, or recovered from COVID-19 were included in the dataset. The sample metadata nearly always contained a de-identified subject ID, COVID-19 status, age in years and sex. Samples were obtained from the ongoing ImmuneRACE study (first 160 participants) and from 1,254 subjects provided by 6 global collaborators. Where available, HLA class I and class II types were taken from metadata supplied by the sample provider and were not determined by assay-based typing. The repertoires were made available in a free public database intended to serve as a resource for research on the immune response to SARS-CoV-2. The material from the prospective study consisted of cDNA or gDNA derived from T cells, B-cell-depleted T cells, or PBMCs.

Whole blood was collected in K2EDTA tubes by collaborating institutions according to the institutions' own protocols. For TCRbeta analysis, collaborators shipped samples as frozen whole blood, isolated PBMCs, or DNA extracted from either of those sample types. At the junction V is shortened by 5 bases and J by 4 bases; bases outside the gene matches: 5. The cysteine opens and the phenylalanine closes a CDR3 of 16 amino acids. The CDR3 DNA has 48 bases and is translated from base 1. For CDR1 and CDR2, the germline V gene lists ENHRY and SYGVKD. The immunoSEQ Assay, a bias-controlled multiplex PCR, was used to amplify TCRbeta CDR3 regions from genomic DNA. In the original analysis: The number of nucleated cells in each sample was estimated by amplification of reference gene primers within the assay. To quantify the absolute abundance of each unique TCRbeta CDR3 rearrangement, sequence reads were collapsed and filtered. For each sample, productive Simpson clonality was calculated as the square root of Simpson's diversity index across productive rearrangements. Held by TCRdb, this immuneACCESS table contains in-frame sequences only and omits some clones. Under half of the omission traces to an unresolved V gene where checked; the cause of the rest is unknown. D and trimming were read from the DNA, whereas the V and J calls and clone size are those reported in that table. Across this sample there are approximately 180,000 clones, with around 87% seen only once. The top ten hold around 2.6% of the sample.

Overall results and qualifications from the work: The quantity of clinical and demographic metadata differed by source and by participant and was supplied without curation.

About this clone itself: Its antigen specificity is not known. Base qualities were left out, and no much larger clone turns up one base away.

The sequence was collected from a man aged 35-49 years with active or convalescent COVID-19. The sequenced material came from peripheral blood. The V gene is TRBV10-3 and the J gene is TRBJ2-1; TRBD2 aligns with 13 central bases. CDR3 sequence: CAISTGTSGAYNEQFF. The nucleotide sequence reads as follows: TGTGCCATCAGTACAGGGACTAGCGGGGCTTACAATGAGCAGTTCTTC.